This T cell receptor (beta chain) was retrieved from a study of radiation and T cells in renal cell carcinoma. Looking at the study overall: Nephrectomy followed 15 Gy stereotactic body radiation by 4 weeks.

Time point described: baseline pretreatment blood. Treatment noted: 15 Gy SBRT to primary tumor, nephrectomy 4 weeks later. Sequencing was performed with immunoSEQ multiplex PCR; in TCRdb, only in-frame clones are kept and a portion is missing. The data show 110,000 to 150,000 clones, with over 65% seen just once and around 21% held by the top ten. CDR3 length equals 16 residues. V was pared by 0 bases and J by 2 bases, with 5 bases of the junction left unmatched. CDR1 GTSNPN and CDR2 SVGIG come from the germline V gene (reference sequence). Regarding this clone: Its antigen is as yet unknown.

Study-level results: Pretreatment tumor biopsies were lacking, so baseline clonotypes are unknown.

The clonotype was recovered from a woman in her 50s with renal cell carcinoma. This material consisted of blood, taken from a patient whose treatment included radiotherapy and nephrectomy. The chain couples TRBV30 to TRBJ1-3, with 9 nucleotides matching TRBD1. The CDR3 nucleotides are TGTGCCTGGAGTGTACTTGGGACAGGGACTGGAAACACCATATATTTT. Amino acids: CAWSVLGTGTGNTIYF.